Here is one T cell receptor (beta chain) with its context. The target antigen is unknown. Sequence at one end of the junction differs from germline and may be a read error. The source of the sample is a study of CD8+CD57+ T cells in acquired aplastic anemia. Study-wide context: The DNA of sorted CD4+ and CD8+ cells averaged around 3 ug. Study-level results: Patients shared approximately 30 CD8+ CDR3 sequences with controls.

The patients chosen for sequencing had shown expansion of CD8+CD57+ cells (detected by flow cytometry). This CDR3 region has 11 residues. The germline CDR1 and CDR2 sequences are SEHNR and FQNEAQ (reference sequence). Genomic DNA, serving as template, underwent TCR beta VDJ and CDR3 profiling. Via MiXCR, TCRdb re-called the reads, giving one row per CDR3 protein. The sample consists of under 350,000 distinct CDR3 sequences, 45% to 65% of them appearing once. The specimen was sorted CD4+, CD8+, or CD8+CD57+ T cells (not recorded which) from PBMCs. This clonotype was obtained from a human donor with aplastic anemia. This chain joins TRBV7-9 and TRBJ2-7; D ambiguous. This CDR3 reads CTSSSRWEQYF. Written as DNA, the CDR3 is TGTACCAGCAGCTCGAGGTGGGAGCAGTACTTC.